Listed here are 17 T cell receptor beta chains from one sample, sequenced in a study of blood T cell repertoires in COVID-19. Profiling relied on immunoSEQ multiplex PCR, and the TCRdb table lists in-frame clones only, not all of them. The repertoire consists of almost 65,000 clones, with about 90% occurring once and the leading ten covering approximately 40%. Sequenced: peripheral blood. The receptor set was obtained from a woman aged 60-75 years with COVID-19, enrolled during active disease.

The chain links TRBV7-9 to TRBJ1-1, with D hard to call. The CDR3 runs 14 residues. Germline CDR1 is SEHNR and CDR2 is FQNEAQ (reference sequence). Between the trimmed V and J ends, which lost 2 bases and 2 bases, there was a span of 9 bases. CDR3 sequence reads: CASSLMAGNTEAFF. In DNA, the CDR3 is TGTGCCAGCAGCTTAATGGCAGGTAACACTGAAGCTTTCTTT.

The chain is built from TRBV7-2 and TRBJ1-5; 9 bases align to TRBD1. V was clipped by 5 bases and J by 4 bases; unmatched bases: 6. Germline assignment: CDR1 SGHTA and CDR2 FQGNSA. The CDR3 spans 15 residues. In DNA form, the CDR3 reads TGTGCCAGCAGCCCGGCCGGGACAGGGAATCAGCCCCAGCATTTT. Translated: CASSPAGTGNQPQHF.

The genes are TRBV7-9 and TRBJ1-3; D is unclear. CDR1 is SEHNR, CDR2 FQNEAQ, per germline (reference sequence). Deletions cut 1 base from V and 0 bases from J, with 19 bases between. This CDR3 comprises 19 residues. This CDR3 reads CASSLGFSRQTSSGNTIYF. Written as DNA, the CDR3 is TGTGCCAGCAGCTTAGGTTTTTCCCGGCAGACTAGCTCTGGAAACACCATATATTTT.

The chain is built from TRBV11-2 and TRBJ1-2; D uncertain. The V and J ends lost 0 bases and 6 bases respectively, with 11 bases between them. The germline CDR1 and CDR2 sequences are SGHAT and FQNNGV. There are 14 residues in the CDR3. The CDR3 protein is CASSLDPTYNGYTF. The DNA for the CDR3 is TGTGCCAGCAGCTTAGATCCCACATACAATGGCTACACCTTC.

The V call is TRBV18, the J call TRBJ1-2; the match to TRBD1 covers 8 bases. Germline CDR1 is KGHSH and CDR2 is LQKENI. The length of the CDR3 is 16 residues. V lost 2 bases to trimming and J lost 6 bases; unmatched junction nucleotides: 11. CDR3: CASSPARQGAINGYTF. The CDR3 bases are TGTGCCAGCTCACCAGCTAGGCAGGGGGCGATAAATGGCTACACCTTC.

The chain uses TRBV15 and TRBJ2-4, with TRBD2 matching 9 bases. In germline, CDR1 is LNHNV, CDR2 YYDKDF (reference sequence). The CDR3 has 16 amino acids. V dropped 0 bases and J dropped 7; count of bases not matched to a gene: 7. The CDR3, as DNA: TGTGCCACCAGCAGAGACGTTGCGGGAGGGGGGAACATTCAGTACTTC. This encodes CATSRDVAGGGNIQYF.

The V gene is TRBV7-2, the J gene TRBJ1-2; possibly TRBD1 for D (5 bases). With 5 bases removed from V and 4 bases from J, the gap between germline ends came to 20 bases. Per the germline V gene, CDR1 is SGHTA and CDR2 is FQGNSA. This CDR3 is 16 amino acids long. Written as DNA, the CDR3 is TGTGCCAGCAGCCCCGACGCCGGGGGGACTGTCTATGGCTACACCTTC. This translates into CASSPDAGGTVYGYTF.

This chain connects TRBV7-9 to TRBJ2-1; TRBD1 aligns across 8 bases. This CDR3 is 15 amino acids long. V was pared by 5 bases and J by 6 bases, with 9 bases of the junction left unmatched. The germline gives CDR1 SEHNR, CDR2 FQNEAQ (reference sequence). The CDR3 DNA is TGTGCCAGCAGCCACCGGACAGGGCTACGCAATGAGCAGTTCTTC. This encodes CASSHRTGLRNEQFF. Filled out from reference TRBV7-9 and TRBJ2-1, the complete variable domain reads DTGVSQNPRHKITKRGQNVTFRCDPISEHNRLYWYRQTLGQGPEFLTYFQNEAQLEKSRLLSDRFSAERPKGSFSTLEIQRTEQGDSAMYLCASSHRTGLRNEQFFGPGTRLTVL.

V and J are TRBV30 and TRBJ2-4; D perhaps matches TRBD1 (6 bases). The V end lost 2 bases, the J end lost 0 bases, and 11 bases lay between the germline ends. There are 15 residues in the CDR3. Germline CDR1 and CDR2: GTSNPN and SVGIG (reference sequence). For the CDR3, the DNA is TGTGCCTGGAGTTACAGGGAAAGAGCCAAAAACATTCAGTACTTC. Protein sequence: CAWSYRERAKNIQYF.

The CDR3 DNA sequence: TGCAGCGTTGGGTTAGCGGAACCCTACGAGCAGTACTTC. Its protein is CSVGLAEPYEQYF. The chain joins TRBV29-1 to TRBJ2-7; perhaps TRBD2 as D (6 bases). Germline CDR1 is SQVTM and CDR2 is ANQGSEA. The V and J ends lost 4 bases and 2 bases respectively, with 12 bases between them. The CDR3 spans 13 residues.

This chain joins TRBV28 and TRBJ1-6, with TRBD1 matching 10 bases. Germline CDR1 and CDR2: MDHEN and SYDVKM. CDR3 size: 15 residues. After removal of 6 bases from V and 7 bases from J, the junction contained 6 bases not matched to a gene. The chain's CDR3 is CASRGRTGGNSPLHF. CDR3 DNA sequence: TGTGCCAGCAGAGGAAGGACAGGGGGGAATTCACCCCTCCACTTT. The whole variable domain, remainder taken from reference TRBV28 and TRBJ1-6, is DVKVTQSSRYLVKRTGEKVFLECVQDMDHENMFWYRQDPGLGLRLIYFSYDVKMKEKGDIPEGYSVSREKKERFSLILESASTNQTSMYLCASRGRTGGNSPLHFGNGTRLTVT.

The chain combines TRBV19 with TRBJ1-1, with D hard to call. The ends were cut back, 7 bases at V and 0 bases at J, with 15 bases in the middle. This CDR3 is built from 15 residues. Germline values: CDR1 LNHDA, CDR2 SQIVND (reference sequence). CDR3 nucleotides: TGTGCCAGTATCATGGAGCGGGGAGTGAACACTGAAGCTTTCTTT. Its translation: CASIMERGVNTEAFF.

The chain is built from TRBV3-1 (or the pseudogene TRBV3-2) and TRBJ2-1; TRBD2 agrees at 8 bases. Germline V gives CDR1 LGHDT, CDR2 YNNKEL (reference sequence). Unmatched junction bases numbered 16, after V lost 1 base and J lost 5 bases. The CDR3 totals 19 residues. The CDR3 DNA is TGTGCCAGCAGCCAAGGTGACGAGCGGGAGTGGCAACCGAACAATGAGCAGTTCTTC. This sequence encodes CASSQGDEREWQPNNEQFF.

Notes on this clone: One end of the junction fails to match germline, which may point to a read error. This sequence joins TRBV7-9 and TRBJ1-1; D ambiguous. The CDR3 sequence is 13 residues long. The germline CDR1 and CDR2 sequences are SEHNR and FQNEAQ (reference sequence). The CDR3 loop reads CASSPGLAARLVF. The CDR3 nucleotides are TGTGCCAGCAGCCCCGGACTCGCAGCTCGCTTGGTCTTT.

The CDR3 sequence: CASSSRQGEDEQFF. The CDR3 DNA sequence: TGTGCCAGCAGTTCCCGACAGGGGGAAGATGAGCAGTTCTTC. This rearrangement joins TRBV27 to TRBJ2-1; TRBD1 matches at 9 bases. V dropped 4 bases and J dropped 8; count of bases not matched to a gene: 6. Per the germline V gene, CDR1 is MNHEY and CDR2 is SMNVEV (reference sequence). CDR3 length: 14 residues.

V is TRBV28 and J is TRBJ1-2; 9 nucleotides agree with TRBD1. The CDR3 consists of 14 residues. Germline CDR1 and CDR2: MDHEN and SYDVKM. V lost 4 bases and J lost 5; bases outside the gene matches: 5. In nucleotides, the CDR3 is TGTGCCAGCAGTTCCGGACAGGGGATATATGGCTACACCTTC. Amino acid sequence: CASSSGQGIYGYTF.

The chain links TRBV27 to TRBJ2-1; 7 nucleotides match TRBD1. Unmatched junction bases numbered 4, after V lost 5 bases and J lost 6 bases. The V gene's germline CDR1 is MNHEY and CDR2 SMNVEV (reference sequence). The CDR3 runs 13 residues. CDR3 in amino acids: CASSPEGANEQFF. The CDR3 nucleotides are TGTGCCAGCAGTCCCGAGGGGGCCAATGAGCAGTTCTTC.